Each of the 32 T cell receptor beta chains below was sequenced from the same sample in a study of shared clonotypes between healthy human individuals. TCRdb's copy holds only in-frame clones and misses some; the assay was immunoSEQ multiplex PCR. This sample has about 1.5 million clones, with approximately 98% found just once. Input material: naive CD4+ T cells sorted from blood. Subset: CD45RA+ positively selected. These receptors originate from a man aged 25 to 45 in good health.

The rearrangement links TRBV9 to TRBJ1-2; 9 bases are shared with TRBD1. CDR3 size: 15 residues. Losses at the gene ends were 3 bases for V and 0 bases for J; bases not matched to a gene: 3. Germline V CDR1 and CDR2: SGDLS, YYNGEE. Here the CDR3 reads CASSDTGGSNYGYTF. CDR3 DNA sequence: TGTGCCAGCAGCGATACAGGGGGCTCTAACTATGGCTACACCTTC.

V gene TRBV5-1 combines with J gene TRBJ1-1, with unresolved D. V was pared by 4 bases and J by 6 bases, with 22 bases between. This CDR3 spans 16 amino acids. Germline V gene sequence: CDR1 SGHRS, CDR2 YFSETQ. DNA for the CDR3: TGCGCCAGCAGCCCTCGGGCCTCCCAAGTAGCCGCTGAAGCTTTCTTT. Its protein product is CASSPRASQVAAEAFF.

The CDR3 bases are TGTGCCAGCAGCACCCGGGACTACACCGGGGAGCTGTTTTTT. Residues: CASSTRDYTGELFF. The chain has TRBV11-2 and TRBJ2-2; weak D call: TRBD2 (6 bases). The CDR3 consists of 14 residues. Germline-derived CDR1 and CDR2 are SGHAT and FQNNGV. The V end lost 5 bases, the J end lost 3 bases, and 10 bases lay between the germline ends. The complete variable domain, with remaining parts taken from reference TRBV11-2 and TRBJ2-2, reads EAGVAQSPRYKIIEKRQSVAFWCNPISGHATLYWYQQILGQGPKLLIQFQNNGVVDDSQLPKDRFSAERLKGVDSTLKIQPAKLEDSAVYLCASSTRDYTGELFFGEGSRLTVL.

CDR3 sequence (DNA): TGTGCCAGCTCACCACCCCGGGCAGGGATAAACACCGGGGAGCTGTTTTTT. It yields the protein CASSPPRAGINTGELFF. The V gene is TRBV18, the J gene TRBJ2-2, with D possibly TRBD1 on 5 matching bases. In germline, CDR1 is KGHSH, CDR2 LQKENI. The CDR3 has 17 amino acids. Between the trimmed V and J ends, which lost 0 bases and 2 bases, there was a span of 13 bases.

CDR3: CASSPGGAFYMDTQYF. The CDR3 DNA reads as TGTGCCAGCAGCCCCGGCGGGGCGTTTTATATGGATACGCAGTATTTT. The chain recombines TRBV7-9 with TRBJ2-3; TRBD2 is a possible D gene (6 bases). Germline V gives CDR1 SEHNR, CDR2 FQNEAQ (reference sequence). Trimming stripped 5 bases from V and 6 bases from J, with 21 bases between. CDR3 length: 16 amino acids.

The chain links TRBV18 to TRBJ1-3, with TRBD1 matching 9 bases. Germline V CDR1 and CDR2: KGHSH, LQKENI. The V segment lost 3 bases and the J segment 4 bases; nucleotides outside the gene matches: 4. The CDR3 contains 15 residues. Here the CDR3 DNA reads TGTGCCAGCTCACCGGTGGGACAGGGAGGAAACACCATATATTTT. This codes for CASSPVGQGGNTIYF.

This chain joins TRBV18 and TRBJ2-2, with D perhaps matching TRBD1 (6 bases). CDR1 and CDR2 (germline): KGHSH, LQKENI. The CDR3 consists of 15 residues. Trimming removed 2 bases at V and 5 bases at J, with 12 bases between. CDR3 loop: CASSPGQLRTGELFF. The CDR3 DNA reads TGTGCCAGCTCACCAGGACAGTTAAGGACCGGGGAGCTGTTTTTT.

This sequence joins TRBV14 and TRBJ2-5, with 7 positions matching TRBD2. The length of the CDR3 is 13 residues. The V gene end was trimmed by 6 bases and the J gene end by 3 bases; junction bases not matched to a gene: 4. The germline V gene has CDR1 SGHDN and CDR2 FVKESK. The CDR3 protein is CASSRRGKETQYF. As DNA, the CDR3 is TGTGCCAGCAGTAGGCGGGGGAAAGAGACCCAGTACTTC.

V and J are TRBV7-9 and TRBJ2-2; TRBD2 matches 12 bases. Looked up from germline, CDR1 is SEHNR and CDR2 is FQNEAQ (reference sequence). The trim removed 6 bases at V and 6 bases at J, leaving 8 bases unmatched. The CDR3 runs 16 residues. CDR3 in DNA: TGTGCCAGCAGTTCTCGACTAGCGGGAGTCGCCGGGGAGCTGTTTTTT. Translation gives CASSSRLAGVAGELFF.

This chain connects TRBV6-1 to TRBJ1-5; no clear D. V gave up 0 bases and J gave up 4 bases, with 7 bases separating them. Germline CDR1 reads MNHNS; CDR2 reads SASEGT. The CDR3 is 14 residues long. This chain's CDR3 is CASSEAKANQPQHF. The CDR3 nucleotides read TGTGCCAGCAGTGAAGCGAAAGCAAATCAGCCCCAGCATTTT.

V gene TRBV5-4 combines with J gene TRBJ2-5; TRBD2 matches at 8 bases. V was clipped by 6 bases and J by 4 bases; unmatched bases: 11. The V gene's germline CDR1 is SGHNT and CDR2 YYREEE (reference sequence). This CDR3 region has 15 residues. CDR3 sequence (DNA): TGTGCCAGCACCCCCGCGGGGGGCGCAGGAGAGACCCAGTACTTC. Translation: CASTPAGGAGETQYF.

J is TRBJ1-3 and V is TRBV6-5, with unresolved D. CDR3 length equals 14 residues. The V end was cut by 5 bases, the J end by 2 bases, with 10 bases between. Germline V gene data show CDR1 as MNHEY and CDR2 as SVGAGI. The CDR3 bases are TGTGCCAGCAGTCCGGGAAGAACTGGAAACACCATATATTTT. Translated: CASSPGRTGNTIYF.

The rearrangement uses TRBV10-3 and TRBJ2-7, with a tentative D call TRBD1 (6 bases). V was cut by 6 bases and J by 3 bases, with 9 bases left in between. The CDR3 length is 12 residues. Germline V lookup: CDR1 ENHRY, CDR2 SYGVKD. Here the CDR3 DNA reads TGTGCCATCAGCGGGACATACTACGAGCAGTACTTC. It codes for CAISGTYYEQYF.

This clone was seen only once. This sequence joins TRBV28 and TRBJ2-7, with TRBD2 as a possible D gene (6 bases). With 5 bases removed from V and 3 bases from J, the gap between germline ends came to 20 bases. The CDR3 contains 16 residues. The germline CDR1 and CDR2 sequences are MDHEN and SYDVKM. Here the CDR3 reads CASSRRLLAASYEQYF. CDR3 coding DNA: TGTGCCAGCAGTCGAAGACTTTTAGCGGCGAGCTACGAGCAGTACTTC.

This sequence joins TRBV28 and TRBJ1-1; D remains ambiguous. The ends were cut back, 10 bases at V and 3 bases at J, with 12 bases in the middle. CDR1 and CDR2 (germline): MDHEN, SYDVKM. This CDR3 spans 12 amino acids. The CDR3 coding sequence is TGTGCCACCGCAGGTTGGTACACTGAAGCTTTCTTT. This codes for CATAGWYTEAFF.

The chain uses TRBV7-6 and TRBJ1-2, with 7 nucleotides matching TRBD1. Germline lookup yields CDR1 SGHVS and CDR2 FNYEAQ. The CDR3 contains 14 residues. V gave up 4 bases and J gave up 3 bases; unmatched junction bases: 5. CDR3 loop: CASSSRTGYYGYTF. The CDR3 DNA reads as TGTGCCAGCAGCTCTCGGACAGGATACTATGGCTACACCTTC.

The chain has TRBV30 and TRBJ2-3; the D is unclear. Germline CDR1 is GTSNPN and CDR2 is SVGIG (reference sequence). This CDR3 comprises 13 residues. V was trimmed by 3 bases and J by 4 bases, leaving 11 bases between them. The CDR3 sequence is CAWSIGRADTQYF. As DNA, the CDR3 is TGTGCCTGGAGCATCGGACGGGCAGATACGCAGTATTTT.

The V gene is TRBV14, the J gene TRBJ2-3; 9 nucleotides match TRBD2. J was trimmed by 2 bases and V by 2 bases; bases with no gene match: 5. Looked up from germline, CDR1 is SGHDN and CDR2 is FVKESK. The CDR3 covers 16 residues. Here the CDR3 reads CASSQLAGPHTDTQYF. CDR3 DNA: TGTGCCAGCAGCCAACTAGCGGGACCCCACACAGATACGCAGTATTTT.

In this sample, this clone turned up once. V gene TRBV2 combines with J gene TRBJ1-5; no clear D. In germline, CDR1 is SNHLY, CDR2 FYNNEI. This CDR3 spans 15 amino acids. Between the trimmed V and J ends, which lost 7 bases and 4 bases, there was a span of 17 bases. This CDR3 reads CASKGLTIGNQPQHF. The CDR3, as DNA: TGTGCCAGCAAAGGACTGACAATCGGTAATCAGCCCCAGCATTTT.

In nucleotides, the CDR3 is TGTGCCAGCAGCTTAGCCGGGACTAGCGGGTTCAATGAGCAGTTCTTC. This gives the protein CASSLAGTSGFNEQFF. J is TRBJ2-1 and V is TRBV7-2, with 12 bases lining up with TRBD2. Losses at the gene ends were 0 bases for V and 6 bases for J; bases not matched to a gene: 3. The V gene's germline CDR1 is SGHTA and CDR2 FQGNSA. This CDR3 comprises 16 residues.

V is TRBV28 and J is TRBJ1-4; 7 bases are shared with TRBD1. J lost 7 bases, V lost 5 bases, and 10 bases had no gene match. Germline loops: CDR1 MDHEN, CDR2 SYDVKM. The CDR3 runs to 15 residues. The CDR3 region is CASSENRGAAEKLFF. DNA for the CDR3: TGTGCCAGCAGTGAAAACAGGGGCGCTGCTGAAAAACTGTTTTTT. The complete variable domain, with remaining parts taken from reference TRBV28 and TRBJ1-4, reads DVKVTQSSRYLVKRTGEKVFLECVQDMDHENMFWYRQDPGLGLRLIYFSYDVKMKEKGDIPEGYSVSREKKERFSLILESASTNQTSMYLCASSENRGAAEKLFFGSGTQLSVL.

The chain employs TRBV7-8 and TRBJ2-4, with 7 bases identical to TRBD1. CDR1 is SGHVS and CDR2 is FQNEAQ in the germline V gene. This CDR3 is built from 17 residues. V shed 5 bases and J 8 bases; nucleotides not matched to a gene: 18. CDR3 in amino acids: CASSPNDRVKTVDIQYF. CDR3 coding DNA: TGTGCCAGCAGCCCTAACGACAGGGTCAAGACAGTTGACATTCAGTACTTC.

V and J are TRBV2 and TRBJ2-3; 14 nucleotides align to TRBD2. Germline trimming cut 6 bases from V and 3 bases from J; bases unmatched to any gene: 5. The CDR3 contains 16 residues. Germline CDR1 and CDR2: SNHLY and FYNNEI. CDR3 residues: CASRGTSGRRTDTQYF. The CDR3 DNA reads TGTGCCAGCAGAGGGACTAGCGGGAGACGGACAGATACGCAGTATTTT.

The chain combines TRBV2 with TRBJ1-5; no clear D. Trimming shortened V by 4 bases and J by 6 bases, and 13 bases separated the two germline ends. The length of the CDR3 is 14 residues. Germline lookup yields CDR1 SNHLY and CDR2 FYNNEI. The CDR3 region is CASSATTDGQPQHF. CDR3 nucleotides: TGTGCCAGCAGTGCTACCACAGATGGTCAGCCCCAGCATTTT.

This chain connects TRBV5-4 to TRBJ2-7, with D possibly matching TRBD2 (5 bases). This CDR3 spans 12 amino acids. Germline CDR1 and CDR2: SGHNT and YYREEE (reference sequence). The V and J ends lost 3 bases and 3 bases respectively, with 7 bases between them. CDR3 in amino acids: CASSSDFYEQYF. DNA for the CDR3: TGTGCCAGCAGCTCGGACTTCTACGAGCAGTACTTC.

The gene calls are TRBV4-2 and TRBJ2-5; 9 bases align to TRBD2. The V segment lost 6 bases and the J segment 2 bases; nucleotides outside the gene matches: 10. The CDR3 runs 16 residues. The germline CDR1 and CDR2 sequences are LGHNA and YNFKEQ. The CDR3 is CASRGSGRGLQETQYF. CDR3 nucleotides: TGTGCCAGCAGGGGTAGCGGGAGAGGTTTACAAGAGACCCAGTACTTC.

The chain carries TRBV9 and TRBJ2-2; D remains ambiguous. The V end was cut by 0 bases, the J end by 0 bases, with 9 bases between. Germline loops: CDR1 SGDLS, CDR2 YYNGEE. This CDR3 contains 16 residues. This chain's CDR3 is CASSVAVIPNTGELFF. In DNA, the CDR3 is TGTGCCAGCAGCGTAGCTGTCATTCCGAACACCGGGGAGCTGTTTTTT.

The chain carries TRBV5-4 and TRBJ2-7, with D unresolved. The CDR3 contains 14 residues. CDR1 is SGHNT and CDR2 is YYREEE in the germline V gene (reference sequence). The V and J ends lost 2 bases and 2 bases respectively, with 11 bases between them. In nucleotides, the CDR3 is TGTGCCAGCAGCTTAGACTCCTTCCCCTACGAGCAGTACTTC. Its translation is CASSLDSFPYEQYF.

This chain links TRBV29-1 with TRBJ1-2; no definite D call. Trimming took 4 bases from V and 8 from J, leaving 11 bases between them. CDR1 and CDR2 (germline): SQVTM, ANQGSEA. The CDR3 runs 11 residues. The CDR3 DNA is TGCAGCGTTGGTTTCGGGGAAGGCTACACCTTC. It is translated as CSVGFGEGYTF.

The gene calls are TRBV18 and TRBJ1-3, with D perhaps matching TRBD1 (5 bases). The CDR3 totals 15 residues. Trimming took off 0 bases at V and 2 bases at J, with 8 bases between the two ends. CDR1 is KGHSH, CDR2 LQKENI, per germline. The CDR3: CASSPPLGAGNTIYF. CDR3 nucleotides: TGTGCCAGCTCACCACCGCTAGGGGCTGGAAACACCATATATTTT.

As to this clone: The same CDR3 also results from other DNA sequences found in this sample. V and J are TRBV5-4 and TRBJ1-2; D gene ambiguous. The V and J ends lost 0 bases and 3 bases respectively, with 6 bases between them. The CDR3 loop spans 13 amino acids. Germline CDR1 is SGHNT and CDR2 is YYREEE (reference sequence). CDR3 amino acids: CASSLAGDYGYTF. CDR3 nucleotides: TGTGCCAGCAGCTTGGCCGGGGACTATGGCTACACCTTC.

V gene TRBV6-1 combines with J gene TRBJ2-2; no clear D gene. The germline CDR1 and CDR2 sequences are MNHNS and SASEGT. V was clipped by 4 bases and J by 3 bases, with 18 bases between them. The CDR3 consists of 17 residues. CDR3 coding DNA: TGTGCCAGCAGTGCTGGCCGGTGGCAGCTCGACACCGGGGAGCTGTTTTTT. Its translation: CASSAGRWQLDTGELFF.